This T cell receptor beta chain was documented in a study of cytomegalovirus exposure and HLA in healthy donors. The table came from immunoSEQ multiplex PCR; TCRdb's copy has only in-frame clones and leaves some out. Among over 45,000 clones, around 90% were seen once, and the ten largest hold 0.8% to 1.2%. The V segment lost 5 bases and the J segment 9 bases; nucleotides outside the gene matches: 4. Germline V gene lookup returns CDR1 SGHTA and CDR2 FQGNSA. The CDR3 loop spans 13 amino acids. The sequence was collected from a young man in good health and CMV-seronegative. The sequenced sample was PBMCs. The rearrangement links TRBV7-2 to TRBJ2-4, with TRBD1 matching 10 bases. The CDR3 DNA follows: TGTGCCAGCAGCCCGGGGACAGGGGTCATTCAGTACTTC. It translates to CASSPGTGVIQYF.